This TCR beta chain was captured by sequencing in a study of blood T cells in healthy people across ages. Study-wide results and caveats: Unsorted PBMC material precluded a definitive naive versus antigen-experienced comparison.

This clonotype was counted only a few times. Its antigen is currently unknown. Mismatch with germline at one junction end may stem from a read error. CDR1 SQVTM and CDR2 ANQGSEA come from the germline V gene. The CDR3 is 13 amino acids. The second PCR ran about 6 to 11 cycles with a sample-barcoded 5' primer and J-beta primers. Sequencing recovered at least 2.5 million CDR3-containing paired-end reads from each sample. TCRdb ran MiXCR on the 5' RACE reads and lists one entry per CDR3 protein. The sample lists fewer than 800,000 distinct CDR3 sequences, 20% to 25% seen once, with roughly 3.9% in the top ten.

This chain joins TRBV29-1 and TRBJ2-1; 9 nucleotides align to TRBD2. Sequences were obtained from blood. The sequence derives from a man between 65 and 85 years old in good health. CDR3 sequence: CSGREGLYNEQCF. CDR3 nucleotides: TGCAGCGGGCGGGAGGGCCTCTACAATGAGCAGTGCTTC.